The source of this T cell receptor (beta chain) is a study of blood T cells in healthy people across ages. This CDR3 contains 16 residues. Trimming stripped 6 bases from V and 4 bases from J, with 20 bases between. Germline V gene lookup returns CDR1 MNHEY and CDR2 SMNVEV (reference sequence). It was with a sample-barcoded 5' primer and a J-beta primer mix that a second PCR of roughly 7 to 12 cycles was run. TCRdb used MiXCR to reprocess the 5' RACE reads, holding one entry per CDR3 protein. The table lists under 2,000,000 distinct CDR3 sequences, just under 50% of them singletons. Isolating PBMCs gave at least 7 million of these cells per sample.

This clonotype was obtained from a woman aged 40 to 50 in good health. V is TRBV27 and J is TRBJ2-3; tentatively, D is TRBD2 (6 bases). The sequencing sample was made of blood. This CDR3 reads CASSTTTTGDPDTQYF. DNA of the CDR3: TGTGCCAGCAGCACGACCACAACGGGGGATCCAGATACGCAGTATTTT.